This TCR beta chain is drawn from a study of shared clonotypes between healthy human individuals. As regards this clone: The junction differs from germline at one of its ends, possibly a read error. At the DNA level, this CDR3 is encoded by other sequences in the same sample as well.

The germline V gene has CDR1 SGHAT and CDR2 FQDESV (reference sequence). The CDR3 has 16 amino acids. Libraries were prepared by immunoSEQ multiplex PCR; TCRdb keeps only in-frame clonotypes and omits some of them. The repertoire holds 2 million to 2.5 million clones, with 95% as singletons. This clonotype originated in a young man in good health. V is TRBV11-1 and J is TRBJ1-5; 10 bases are shared with TRBD1. What was sequenced was naive CD4+ T cells sorted from blood. Subset reported: CD45RA+ positively selected. The CDR3 region is CASSPDRGGSNQPQHF. CDR3 coding DNA: TGCGCCAGCAGCCCGGACAGGGGGGGAAGCAATCAGCCCCAGCATTTT.